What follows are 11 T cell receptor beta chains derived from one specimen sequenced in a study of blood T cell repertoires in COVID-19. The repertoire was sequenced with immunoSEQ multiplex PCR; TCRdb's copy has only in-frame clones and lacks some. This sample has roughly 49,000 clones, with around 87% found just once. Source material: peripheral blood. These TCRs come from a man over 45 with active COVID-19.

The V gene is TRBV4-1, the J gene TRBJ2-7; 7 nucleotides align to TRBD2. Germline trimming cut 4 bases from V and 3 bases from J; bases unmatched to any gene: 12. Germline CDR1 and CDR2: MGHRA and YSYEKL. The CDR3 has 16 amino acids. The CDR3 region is CASSRNRASGLYEQYF. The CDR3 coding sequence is TGCGCCAGCAGCCGGAACCGGGCTAGCGGACTCTACGAGCAGTACTTC.

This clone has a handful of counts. The CDR3 loop reads CASSQSPVGVGNTIYF. The CDR3 DNA reads as TGCGCCAGCAGTCAATCCCCTGTCGGGGTTGGAAACACCATATATTTT. J is TRBJ1-3 and V is TRBV23-1; D gene unclear. TRBV23-1 is known as an ORF, though its function is uncertain. V was clipped by 0 bases and J by 3 bases, with 12 bases between them. This CDR3 contains 16 residues.

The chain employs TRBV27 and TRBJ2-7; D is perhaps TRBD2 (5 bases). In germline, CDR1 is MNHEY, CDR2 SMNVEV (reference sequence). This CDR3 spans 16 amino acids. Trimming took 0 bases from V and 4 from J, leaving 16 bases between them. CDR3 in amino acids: CASSLSSGTLFYEQYF. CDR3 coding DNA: TGTGCCAGCAGTTTATCGTCGGGAACCCTTTTTTACGAGCAGTACTTC.

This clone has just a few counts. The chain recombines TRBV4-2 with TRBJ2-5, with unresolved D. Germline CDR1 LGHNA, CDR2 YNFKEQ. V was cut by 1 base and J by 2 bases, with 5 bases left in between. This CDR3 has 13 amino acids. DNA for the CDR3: TGTGCCAGCAGCCAAGCCCCACAAGAGACCCAGTACTTC. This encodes CASSQAPQETQYF.

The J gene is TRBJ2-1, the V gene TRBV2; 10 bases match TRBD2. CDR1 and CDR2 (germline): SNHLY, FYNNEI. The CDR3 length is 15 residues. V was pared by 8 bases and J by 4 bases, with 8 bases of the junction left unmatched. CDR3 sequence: CASGSTSGNYNEQFF. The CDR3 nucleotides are TGTGCCAGCGGTTCTACTAGCGGGAATTACAATGAGCAGTTCTTC.

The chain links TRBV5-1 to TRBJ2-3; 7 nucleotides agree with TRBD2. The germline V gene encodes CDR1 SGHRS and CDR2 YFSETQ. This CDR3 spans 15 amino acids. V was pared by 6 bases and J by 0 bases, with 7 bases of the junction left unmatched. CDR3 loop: CASTPSGTSTDTQYF. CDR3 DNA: TGCGCCAGCACCCCCAGCGGGACTAGCACAGATACGCAGTATTTT.

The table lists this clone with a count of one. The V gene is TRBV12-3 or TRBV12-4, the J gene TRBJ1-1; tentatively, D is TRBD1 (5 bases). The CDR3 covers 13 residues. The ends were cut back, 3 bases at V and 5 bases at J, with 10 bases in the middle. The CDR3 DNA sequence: TGTGCCAGCAGTTTGTCGGGGGGGACTGAAGCTTTCTTT. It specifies CASSLSGGTEAFF.

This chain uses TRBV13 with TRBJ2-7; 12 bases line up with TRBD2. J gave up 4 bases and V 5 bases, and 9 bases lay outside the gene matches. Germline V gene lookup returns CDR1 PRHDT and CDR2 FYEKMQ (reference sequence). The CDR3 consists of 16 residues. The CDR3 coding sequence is TGTGCCAGCAGCCTCCGGACTAGCGGGAAGACGTACGAGCAGTACTTC. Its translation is CASSLRTSGKTYEQYF.

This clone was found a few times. CDR3 amino acids: CASSPAQETQYF. In DNA, the CDR3 is TGTGCCAGCTCACCGGCCCAAGAGACCCAGTACTTC. The gene calls are TRBV18 and TRBJ2-5, with D uncertain. This CDR3 region has 12 residues. The germline V gene has CDR1 KGHSH and CDR2 LQKENI. V lost 3 bases and J 1 base, leaving 3 bases between the germline ends.

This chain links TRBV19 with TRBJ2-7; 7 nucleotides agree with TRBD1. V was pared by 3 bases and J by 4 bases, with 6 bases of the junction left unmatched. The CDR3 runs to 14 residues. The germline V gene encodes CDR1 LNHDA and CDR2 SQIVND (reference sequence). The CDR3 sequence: CASSIQGDGYEQYF. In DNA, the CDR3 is TGTGCCAGTAGTATCCAGGGGGATGGGTACGAGCAGTACTTC.

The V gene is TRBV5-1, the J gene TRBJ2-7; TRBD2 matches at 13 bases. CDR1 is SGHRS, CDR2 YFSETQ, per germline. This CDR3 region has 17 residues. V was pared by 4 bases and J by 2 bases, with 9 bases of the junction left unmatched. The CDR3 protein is CASSRSGTSGDPYEQYF. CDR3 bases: TGCGCCAGCAGCCGTTCCGGGACTAGCGGGGACCCCTACGAGCAGTACTTC.